Described below is a single TCR beta chain sequence and its context. Its antigen is not known. The data were obtained in a study of shared clonotypes between healthy human individuals. Overall study findings and caveats: Of the naive CD4 clonotypes, about 5% were shared across several donors. In general, naive subsets displayed greater estimated richness than memory subsets did.

The assay was immunoSEQ multiplex PCR, and TCRdb's table has in-frame clones only and misses some. Altogether approximately 2,000,000 clones are present, 80% to 95% being singletons, with the ten largest covering approximately 0.41%. The origin of this receptor is a man younger than 30 in good health. Some clones in this sample may be carry-over from other donors' samples. The sequencing input was naive CD4+ T cells from PBMCs. Subset specified: CD45RA+ positively selected.

The CDR3 DNA reads as TGTGCCAGTAGTTTATCTCGGAACACTGAAGCTTTCTTT. Amino acid sequence: CASSLSRNTEAFF. This chain links TRBV19 with TRBJ1-1; D gene ambiguous. Trimming stripped 5 bases from V and 1 base from J, with 8 bases between. The CDR3 covers 13 residues. The germline V gene encodes CDR1 LNHDA and CDR2 SQIVND (reference sequence).